This record concerns one T cell receptor beta chain sequence. Combining a sample-barcoded 5' primer with a J-beta primer mix, a second PCR ran for about 6 to 12 cycles. TCRdb fed the 5' RACE reads into MiXCR, producing one record per CDR3 protein. The sample lists about 1,800,000 distinct CDR3 sequences, 28% occurring once. This sample was included in a study of blood T cells in healthy people across ages. V lost 8 bases to trimming and J lost 8 bases, with 15 bases between them. Per the germline V gene, CDR1 is SNHLY and CDR2 is FYNNEI. The CDR3 loop spans 12 amino acids. PBMCs were isolated at a quantity of at least 6 million per sample.

The sequencing input was blood. V usage is TRBV2 and J usage is TRBJ2-5; D gene uncertain. This clonotype originated in a woman in her 30s in good health. The CDR3: CASALSEDTQYF. CDR3 nucleotides: TGTGCCAGCGCCCTGTCCGAGGACACCCAGTACTTC.